Below, 30 T cell receptor beta chains from the same sample are listed, as sequenced in a study of identical twins. Via MiXCR, TCRdb re-called the 5' RACE reads, giving one row per CDR3 protein. The repertoire holds about 520,000 distinct CDR3 sequences, 22% seen once, with about 0.91% in the top ten. These data also formed part of another study, on T cells expressing NK-cell markers.

The sequenced material came from CD4+ T cells sorted from blood. These receptors were collected from a woman in her late teens or twenties in good health.

The table lists this clonotype with many counts. The genes are TRBV20-1 and TRBJ2-1; TRBD2 matches at 8 bases. This CDR3 region has 14 residues. V shed 5 bases and J 2 bases; nucleotides not matched to a gene: 5. Germline V lookup: CDR1 DFQATT, CDR2 SNEGSKA (reference sequence). CDR3 loop: CSARPGLAYNEQFF. CDR3 in DNA: TGCAGTGCTCGACCGGGACTAGCCTACAATGAGCAGTTCTTC.

This sequence joins TRBV3-1 and TRBJ1-2; D unresolved. Per germline, CDR1 LGHDT and CDR2 YNNKEL (reference sequence). The CDR3 length is 14 residues. V was pared by 0 bases and J by 8 bases, with 13 bases between. The chain's CDR3 is CASSQDRNRGGYTF. CDR3 DNA: TGTGCCAGCAGCCAAGATCGGAACCGAGGGGGCTACACCTTC.

The chain recombines TRBV7-2 with TRBJ2-7, with TRBD2 identical over 9 bases. V lost 3 bases, J lost 7 bases, and 13 bases stayed unmatched. In germline, CDR1 is SGHTA, CDR2 FQGNSA. CDR3 length: 16 residues. This chain's CDR3 is CASSLKVSSGMVEQYF. In nucleotides, the CDR3 is TGTGCCAGCAGCTTGAAGGTGTCTAGCGGGATGGTGGAGCAGTACTTC.

The chain joins TRBV20-1 to TRBJ2-7, with no clear D. The CDR3 runs 13 residues. Trimming pared 1 base from V and 3 bases from J, leaving 10 bases between. Germline V gene lookup returns CDR1 DFQATT and CDR2 SNEGSKA (reference sequence). CDR3 coding DNA: TGCAGTGCTAGAGCGTGGCAGAACTACGAGCAGTACTTC. Its translation is CSARAWQNYEQYF.

V gene TRBV18 combines with J gene TRBJ2-7; possibly TRBD1 for D (6 bases). The germline V and J ends were trimmed by 5 bases and 3 bases, with 11 bases remaining between them. This CDR3 has 13 amino acids. In germline, CDR1 is KGHSH, CDR2 LQKENI. CDR3: CASSGGRNYEQYF. CDR3 coding DNA: TGTGCCAGCTCAGGGGGCAGGAACTACGAGCAGTACTTC.

This clonotype was seen more than once but under ten times. The CDR3 here is CATSNPVSGANVLTF. The CDR3 bases are TGCGCCACTTCAAATCCGGTATCTGGGGCCAACGTCCTGACTTTC. This chain connects TRBV4-1 to TRBJ2-6; no reliable D call. CDR3 size: 15 residues. Trimming left V 10 bases short and J 1 base short, with 14 bases between. CDR1 is MGHRA and CDR2 is YSYEKL in the germline V gene.

This chain uses TRBV5-6 with TRBJ2-2; D remains unclear. Germline V gene data show CDR1 as SGHDT and CDR2 as YYEEEE. V lost 1 base, J lost 0 bases, and 10 bases lay in between. The length of the CDR3 is 16 residues. The chain's CDR3 is CASSLWVGANTGELFF. CDR3 DNA sequence: TGTGCCAGCAGCTTGTGGGTCGGTGCGAACACCGGGGAGCTGTTTTTT. Full variable domain (rest looked up from reference TRBV5-6 and TRBJ2-2): DAGVTQSPTHLIKTRGQQVTLRCSPKSGHDTVSWYQQALGQGPQFIFQYYEEEERQRGNFPDRFSGHQFPNYSSELNVNALLLGDSALYLCASSLWVGANTGELFFGEGSRLTVL.

V gene TRBV29-1 combines with J gene TRBJ2-3, with TRBD2 identical over 9 bases. J gave up 6 bases and V 0 bases, and 10 bases lay outside the gene matches. The CDR3 runs to 16 residues. Germline V CDR1 and CDR2: SQVTM, ANQGSEA. This CDR3 reads CSVEDRLAGTSDTQYF. For the CDR3, the DNA is TGCAGCGTTGAAGATCGGCTAGCGGGGACTTCCGATACGCAGTATTTT.

This clonotype was seen a few times. The chain carries TRBV20-1 and TRBJ2-3; TRBD2 aligns across 8 bases. The CDR3 runs 15 residues. The germline V gene encodes CDR1 DFQATT and CDR2 SNEGSKA (reference sequence). Trimming took 2 bases from V and 1 from J; bases not matched to a gene: 5. As DNA, the CDR3 is TGCAGTGCTAGACTAGGGCGGGGGGGCACAGATACGCAGTATTTT. Translation: CSARLGRGGTDTQYF.

This clonotype was seen more than once but under ten times. The chain couples TRBV5-1 to TRBJ2-1; 10 nucleotides line up with TRBD2. This CDR3 has 15 amino acids. Losses at the gene ends were 4 bases for V and 4 bases for J; bases not matched to a gene: 5. Germline loops: CDR1 SGHRS, CDR2 YFSETQ. The CDR3 region is CASSRIAGGYNEQFF. The CDR3 nucleotides are TGCGCCAGCAGCCGAATAGCGGGGGGTTACAATGAGCAGTTCTTC. The whole variable domain, remainder taken from reference TRBV5-1 and TRBJ2-1, is KAGVTQTPRYLIKTRGQQVTLSCSPISGHRSVSWYQQTPGQGLQFLFEYFSETQRNKGNFPGRFSGRQFSNSRSEMNVSTLELGDSALYLCASSRIAGGYNEQFFGPGTRLTVL.

The chain links TRBV6-5 to TRBJ2-2; D might be TRBD2 (6 bases). Germline lookup yields CDR1 MNHEY and CDR2 SVGAGI. V shed 2 bases and J shed 3 bases, with 16 bases lying between them. CDR3 length: 17 residues. The CDR3 coding sequence is TGTGCCAGCAGTTACGACTTGGCCCTAGCGTACACCGGGGAGCTGTTTTTT. This codes for CASSYDLALAYTGELFF.

This clonotype was detected many times. The J gene is TRBJ2-2, the V gene TRBV20-1; D ambiguous. Per the germline V gene, CDR1 is DFQATT and CDR2 is SNEGSKA (reference sequence). CDR3 length: 12 residues. V shed 0 bases and J shed 2 bases, with 1 base lying between them. CDR3 nucleotides: TGCAGTGCTAGAGACAACACCGGGGAGCTGTTTTTT. This translates into CSARDNTGELFF.

This clonotype was seen just once. This rearrangement joins TRBV5-1 to TRBJ2-7; 8 bases match TRBD1. This CDR3 contains 13 residues. V was pared by 4 bases and J by 7 bases, with 7 bases of the junction left unmatched. Germline V gene lookup returns CDR1 SGHRS and CDR2 YFSETQ. CDR3 DNA sequence: TGCGCCAGCAGCCTGAACCGGGACAGGGAGCAGTACTTC. Its protein is CASSLNRDREQYF. Full variable domain (remainder filled in from reference TRBV5-1 and TRBJ2-7): KAGVTQTPRYLIKTRGQQVTLSCSPISGHRSVSWYQQTPGQGLQFLFEYFSETQRNKGNFPGRFSGRQFSNSRSEMNVSTLELGDSALYLCASSLNRDREQYFGPGTRLTVT.

This clonotype was seen a few times. The chain couples TRBV27 to TRBJ2-7; the match to TRBD1 covers 7 bases. CDR3 length equals 16 residues. Losses at the gene ends were 7 bases for V and 2 bases for J; bases not matched to a gene: 14. The germline CDR1 and CDR2 sequences are MNHEY and SMNVEV (reference sequence). The CDR3 sequence is CASTMTPGQPTYEQYF. The DNA for the CDR3 is TGTGCCAGCACCATGACGCCGGGACAGCCAACCTACGAGCAGTACTTC.

A single count supports this clonotype. CDR3 sequence: CASSKKVEPNQETQYF. The CDR3 coding sequence is TGTGCCAGCAGCAAAAAGGTGGAGCCGAATCAAGAGACCCAGTACTTC. The chain employs TRBV21-1 and TRBJ2-5. TRBV21-1 is a listed pseudogene. The CDR3 extends over 16 amino acids.

The sample holds a few counts of this clonotype. This chain uses TRBV5-1 with TRBJ2-3; no clear D gene. Trimming stripped 4 bases from V and 1 base from J, with 10 bases between. Germline V CDR1 and CDR2: SGHRS, YFSETQ. The CDR3 totals 14 residues. CDR3 amino acids: CASSQEGRTDTQYF. CDR3 DNA sequence: TGCGCCAGCAGCCAGGAAGGACGCACAGATACGCAGTATTTT.

This sequence joins TRBV5-6 and TRBJ1-1; no clear D gene. CDR1 SGHDT and CDR2 YYEEEE come from the germline V gene. CDR3 length: 11 residues. With 4 bases removed from V and 11 bases from J, the gap between germline ends came to 12 bases. CDR3: CASSRNQGAFF. For the CDR3, the DNA is TGTGCCAGCAGCAGGAATCAAGGGGCTTTCTTT. The entire variable domain, with the rest obtained from reference TRBV5-6 and TRBJ1-1, is as follows: DAGVTQSPTHLIKTRGQQVTLRCSPKSGHDTVSWYQQALGQGPQFIFQYYEEEERQRGNFPDRFSGHQFPNYSSELNVNALLLGDSALYLCASSRNQGAFFGQGTRLTVV.

This rearrangement joins TRBV28 to TRBJ2-7; TRBD2 aligns across 10 bases. V lost 5 bases, J lost 3 bases, and 4 bases stayed unmatched. The CDR3 is made up of 14 amino acids. Germline V gives CDR1 MDHEN, CDR2 SYDVKM. The CDR3 protein is CASSEAGGGYEQYF. For the CDR3, the DNA is TGTGCCAGCAGTGAAGCGGGAGGGGGCTACGAGCAGTACTTC.

This clonotype was detected a few times. The rearrangement uses TRBV5-1 and TRBJ2-1; D unclear. The CDR3 runs 16 residues. Trimming pared 0 bases from V and 4 bases from J, leaving 14 bases between. CDR1 is SGHRS, CDR2 YFSETQ, per germline. CDR3 loop: CASSLAVTSSYNEQFF. The CDR3 DNA follows: TGCGCCAGCAGCTTGGCTGTGACTTCATCGTACAATGAGCAGTTCTTC.

This clonotype was counted between two and nine times. The chain is built from TRBV12-3 or TRBV12-4 and TRBJ2-7; 10 positions agree with TRBD2. The CDR3 sequence is 15 residues long. Trimming cost V 3 bases and J 0 bases; bases outside gene matches: 2. DNA for the CDR3: TGTGCCAGCAGTTTGCTAGCGGGAGCCTCCTACGAGCAGTACTTC. This translates into CASSLLAGASYEQYF.

This clonotype was seen a handful of times. V gene TRBV12-3 or TRBV12-4 combines with J gene TRBJ2-1; 8 positions match TRBD2. V dropped 5 bases and J dropped 4; count of bases not matched to a gene: 4. The CDR3 extends over 14 amino acids. The CDR3 sequence is CASSPGLDYNEQFF. The DNA of the CDR3 is TGTGCCAGCAGTCCGGGACTAGATTACAATGAGCAGTTCTTC.

This clonotype was recorded at least ten times. This sequence joins TRBV10-3 and TRBJ2-1, with 9 nucleotides matching TRBD1. Germline CDR1 and CDR2: ENHRY and SYGVKD. The CDR3 loop spans 13 amino acids. The V segment lost 5 bases and the J segment 5 bases; nucleotides outside the gene matches: 1. The CDR3 DNA follows: TGTGCCATCAGTAGGGACAGGGACAATGAGCAGTTCTTC. Translating gives CAISRDRDNEQFF.

This chain links TRBV12-3 or TRBV12-4 with TRBJ1-2, with TRBD1 identical over 8 bases. There are 17 residues in the CDR3. Trimming cost V 3 bases and J 4 bases; bases outside gene matches: 13. Here the CDR3 reads CASSFAGRTGPLYGYTF. Here the CDR3 DNA reads TGTGCCAGCAGTTTTGCGGGACGGACAGGGCCTCTCTATGGCTACACCTTC.

This clonotype occurred a few times. The chain employs TRBV6-1 and TRBJ1-6; the D gene is possibly TRBD1 (6 bases). CDR1 and CDR2 (germline): MNHNS, SASEGT. Trimming left V 7 bases short and J 10 bases short, with 17 bases between. The CDR3 length is 14 residues. The CDR3 sequence: CASTREGGASPLHF. The CDR3 DNA sequence: TGTGCCAGCACAAGAGAGGGGGGCGCCTCACCCCTCCACTTT.

This clonotype was counted only a few times. The J gene is TRBJ1-2, the V gene TRBV10-3; maybe TRBD1 (6 bases). The CDR3 spans 14 residues. From germline, CDR1 is ENHRY and CDR2 SYGVKD. With 3 bases removed from V and 2 bases from J, the gap between germline ends came to 10 bases. The CDR3 DNA follows: TGTGCCATCAGTGATAAACAGGGAAACTATGGCTACACCTTC. This codes for CAISDKQGNYGYTF.

The CDR3 sequence is CASTARARVEQYF. The DNA for the CDR3 is TGTGCCAGCACTGCCCGGGCTAGAGTCGAGCAGTACTTC. J is TRBJ2-7 and V is TRBV6-1, with D uncertain. V lost 7 bases, J lost 6 bases, and 16 bases lay in between. The CDR3 covers 13 residues. The germline V gene has CDR1 MNHNS and CDR2 SASEGT.

A word on this clonotype: The junction does not match germline at one end; this may be a read error. CDR3: CSARVNSGRAETQYF. In nucleotides, the CDR3 is TGCAGTGCCAGAGTTAATAGCGGGAGGGCCGAGACCCAGTACTTC. The chain couples TRBV20-1 to TRBJ2-5; the match to TRBD2 covers 11 bases. The CDR3 is 15 amino acids. Germline V lookup: CDR1 DFQATT, CDR2 SNEGSKA (reference sequence).

CDR3 residues: CASSVRAGAPDTQYF. The CDR3 DNA reads TGTGCCAGCAGCGTTCGAGCGGGGGCCCCAGATACGCAGTATTTT. The chain uses TRBV9 and TRBJ2-3; 8 positions agree with TRBD2. The CDR3 length is 15 residues. Germline-derived CDR1 and CDR2 are SGDLS and YYNGEE. The junction had 6 bases not matched to a gene; V was cut back by 2 bases and J by 4 bases.

This clonotype has more than one count but fewer than ten. CDR3 sequence (DNA): TGTGCCAGCATTGGACAGATCGGACTTGAGCAGTTCTTC. It is translated as CASIGQIGLEQFF. The V call is TRBV19, the J call TRBJ2-1; perhaps TRBD1 as D (6 bases). CDR3 length: 13 residues. CDR1 LNHDA and CDR2 SQIVND come from the germline V gene (reference sequence). Trimming removed 9 bases from V and 9 bases from J, with 18 bases in between.

The chain joins TRBV10-3 to TRBJ1-1, with D maybe TRBD1 (5 bases). V was clipped by 11 bases and J by 8 bases, with 15 bases between them. The CDR3 is 11 amino acids. Germline-derived CDR1 and CDR2 are ENHRY and SYGVKD. The chain's CDR3 is CAVTGEREAFF. The CDR3 nucleotides read TGTGCCGTCACAGGTGAGAGGGAAGCTTTCTTT.